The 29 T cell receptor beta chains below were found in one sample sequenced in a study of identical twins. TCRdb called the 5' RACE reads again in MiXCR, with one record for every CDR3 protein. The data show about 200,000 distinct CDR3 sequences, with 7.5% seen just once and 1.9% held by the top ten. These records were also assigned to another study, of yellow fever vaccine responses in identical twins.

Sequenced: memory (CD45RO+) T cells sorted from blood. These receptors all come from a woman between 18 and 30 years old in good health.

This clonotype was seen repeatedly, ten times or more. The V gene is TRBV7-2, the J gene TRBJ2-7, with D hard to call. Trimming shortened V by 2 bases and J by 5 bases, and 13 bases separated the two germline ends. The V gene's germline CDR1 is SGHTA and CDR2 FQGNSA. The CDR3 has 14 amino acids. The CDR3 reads CASSLRASLHEQYF. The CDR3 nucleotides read TGTGCCAGCAGCTTAAGGGCTAGTTTGCACGAGCAGTACTTC.

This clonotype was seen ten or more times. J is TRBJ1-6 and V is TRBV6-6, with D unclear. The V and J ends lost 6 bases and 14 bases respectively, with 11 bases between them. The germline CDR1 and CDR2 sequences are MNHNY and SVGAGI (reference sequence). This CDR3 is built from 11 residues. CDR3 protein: CASSTASSLHF. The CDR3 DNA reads TGTGCCAGCAGCACCGCCTCGTCCCTCCACTTT.

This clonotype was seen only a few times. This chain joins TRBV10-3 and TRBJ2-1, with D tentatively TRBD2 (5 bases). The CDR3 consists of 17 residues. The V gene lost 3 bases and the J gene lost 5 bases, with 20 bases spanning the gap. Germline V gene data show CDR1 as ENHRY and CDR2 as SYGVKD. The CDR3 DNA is TGTGCCATCAGTGAACGAACGGGGATCCCTTGGGACAATGAGCAGTTCTTC. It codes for CAISERTGIPWDNEQFF.

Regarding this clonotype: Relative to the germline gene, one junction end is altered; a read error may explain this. The CDR3 loop reads CASSAMGQGASHEQYF. The CDR3 region has the DNA TGTGCCAGCAGCGCGATGGGACAGGGGGCCTCCCACGAGCAGTACTTC. This rearrangement joins TRBV7-9 to TRBJ2-7; 12 bases fit TRBD1. Germline CDR1 SEHNR, CDR2 FQNEAQ (reference sequence). This CDR3 contains 16 residues.

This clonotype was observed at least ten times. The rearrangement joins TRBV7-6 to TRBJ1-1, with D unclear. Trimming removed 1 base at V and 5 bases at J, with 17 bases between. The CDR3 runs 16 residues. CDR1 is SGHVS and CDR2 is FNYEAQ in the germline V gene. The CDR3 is CASSLDPTTGGTEAFF. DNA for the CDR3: TGTGCCAGCAGCTTAGACCCAACGACGGGAGGTACTGAAGCTTTCTTT.

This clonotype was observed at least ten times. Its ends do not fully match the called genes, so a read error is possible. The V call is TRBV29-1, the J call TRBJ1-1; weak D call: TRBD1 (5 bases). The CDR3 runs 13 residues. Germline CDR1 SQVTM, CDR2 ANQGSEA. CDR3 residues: CSVEGGVGSPVKF. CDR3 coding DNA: TGCAGCGTTGAAGGGGGGGTGGGCAGCCCCGTTAAATTT.

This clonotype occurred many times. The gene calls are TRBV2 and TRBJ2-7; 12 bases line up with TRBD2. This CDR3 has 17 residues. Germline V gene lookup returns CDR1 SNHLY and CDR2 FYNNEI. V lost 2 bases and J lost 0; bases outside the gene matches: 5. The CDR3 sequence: CASSETSGRPNSYEQYF. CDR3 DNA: TGTGCCAGCAGTGAAACTAGCGGGAGGCCAAACTCCTACGAGCAGTACTTC. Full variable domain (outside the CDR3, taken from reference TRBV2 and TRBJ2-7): EPEVTQTPSHQVTQMGQEVILRCVPISNHLYFYWYRQILGQKVEFLVSFYNNEISEKSEIFDDQFSVERPDGSNFTLKIRSTKLEDSAMYFCASSETSGRPNSYEQYFGPGTRLTVT.

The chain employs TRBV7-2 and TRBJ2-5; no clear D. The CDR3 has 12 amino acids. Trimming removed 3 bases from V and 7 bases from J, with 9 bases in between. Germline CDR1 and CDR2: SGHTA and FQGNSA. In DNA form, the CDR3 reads TGTGCCAGCAGCTTCCAGCTGGGGACCCAGTACTTC. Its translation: CASSFQLGTQYF.

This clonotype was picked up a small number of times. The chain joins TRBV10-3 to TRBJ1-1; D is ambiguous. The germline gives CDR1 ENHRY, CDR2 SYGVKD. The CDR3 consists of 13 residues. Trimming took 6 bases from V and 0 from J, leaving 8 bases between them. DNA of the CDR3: TGTGCCATCAGCCGGACCTTGAACACTGAAGCTTTCTTT. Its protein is CAISRTLNTEAFF.

The CDR3 here is CASSLGRGLGGYTF. In DNA form, the CDR3 reads TGTGCCAGCAGTTTGGGCAGGGGGCTGGGAGGCTACACCTTC. The V gene is TRBV27, the J gene TRBJ1-2; 8 positions agree with TRBD1. V shed 3 bases, J shed 8 bases, and the junction held 8 bases outside the gene matches. CDR3 size: 14 residues. The germline CDR1 and CDR2 sequences are MNHEY and SMNVEV (reference sequence).

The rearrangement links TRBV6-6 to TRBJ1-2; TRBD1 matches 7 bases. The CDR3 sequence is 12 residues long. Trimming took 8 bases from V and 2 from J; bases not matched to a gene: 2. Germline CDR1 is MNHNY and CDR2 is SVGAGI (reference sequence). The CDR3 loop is CASAQGNYGYTF. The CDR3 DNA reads TGTGCCAGCGCACAGGGGAACTATGGCTACACCTTC.

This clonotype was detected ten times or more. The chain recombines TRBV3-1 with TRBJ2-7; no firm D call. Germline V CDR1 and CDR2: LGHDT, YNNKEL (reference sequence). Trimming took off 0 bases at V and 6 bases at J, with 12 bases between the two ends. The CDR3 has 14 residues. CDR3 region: CASSQDIVLGEQYF. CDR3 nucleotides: TGTGCCAGCAGCCAAGACATAGTACTCGGCGAGCAGTACTTC.

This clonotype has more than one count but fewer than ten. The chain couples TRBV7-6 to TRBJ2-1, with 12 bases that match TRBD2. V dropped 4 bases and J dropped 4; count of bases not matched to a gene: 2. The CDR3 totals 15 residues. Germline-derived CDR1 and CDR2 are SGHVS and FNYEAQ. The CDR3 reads CASSYGLAGYNEQFF. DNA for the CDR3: TGTGCCAGCAGCTATGGACTAGCGGGATACAATGAGCAGTTCTTC.

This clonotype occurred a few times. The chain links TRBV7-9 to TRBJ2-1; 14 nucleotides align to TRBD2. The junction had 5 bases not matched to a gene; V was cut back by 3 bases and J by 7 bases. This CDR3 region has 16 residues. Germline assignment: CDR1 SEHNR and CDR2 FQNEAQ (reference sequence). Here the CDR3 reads CASSLDGLAGGNEQFF. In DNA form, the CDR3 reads TGTGCCAGCAGCTTGGACGGACTAGCGGGGGGAAATGAGCAGTTCTTC.

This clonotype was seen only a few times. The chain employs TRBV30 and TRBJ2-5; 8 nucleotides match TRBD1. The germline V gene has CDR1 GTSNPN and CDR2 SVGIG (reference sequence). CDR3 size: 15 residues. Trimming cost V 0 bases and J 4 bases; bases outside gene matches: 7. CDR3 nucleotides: TGTGCCTGGAGTGTACGGCAGGGGGCCCGAGAGACCCAGTACTTC. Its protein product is CAWSVRQGARETQYF.

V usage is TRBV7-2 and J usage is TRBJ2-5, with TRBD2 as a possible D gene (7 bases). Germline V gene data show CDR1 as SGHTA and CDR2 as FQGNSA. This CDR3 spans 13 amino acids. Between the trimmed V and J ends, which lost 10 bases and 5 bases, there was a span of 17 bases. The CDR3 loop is CANTDKGGETQYF. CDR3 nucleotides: TGTGCCAACACCGATAAGGGGGGGGAGACCCAGTACTTC.

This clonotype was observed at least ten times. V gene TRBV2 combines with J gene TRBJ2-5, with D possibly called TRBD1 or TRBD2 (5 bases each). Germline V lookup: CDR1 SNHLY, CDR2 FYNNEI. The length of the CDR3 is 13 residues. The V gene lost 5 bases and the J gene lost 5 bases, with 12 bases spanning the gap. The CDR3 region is CASSRDGGETQYF. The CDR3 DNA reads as TGTGCCAGCAGTAGGGACGGTGGGGAGACCCAGTACTTC.

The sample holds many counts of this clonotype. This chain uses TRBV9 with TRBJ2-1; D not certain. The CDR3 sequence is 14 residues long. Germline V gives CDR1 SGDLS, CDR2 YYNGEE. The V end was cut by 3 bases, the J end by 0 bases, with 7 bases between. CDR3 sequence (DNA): TGTGCCAGCAGCGACGTAGGCTCCTACAATGAGCAGTTCTTC. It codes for CASSDVGSYNEQFF.

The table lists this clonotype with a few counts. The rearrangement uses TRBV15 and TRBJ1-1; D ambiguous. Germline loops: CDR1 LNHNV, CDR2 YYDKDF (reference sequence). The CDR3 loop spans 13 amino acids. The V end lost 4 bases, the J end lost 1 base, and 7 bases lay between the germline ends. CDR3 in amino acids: CATSTTENTEAFF. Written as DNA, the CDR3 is TGTGCCACCAGCACCACAGAGAACACTGAAGCTTTCTTT.

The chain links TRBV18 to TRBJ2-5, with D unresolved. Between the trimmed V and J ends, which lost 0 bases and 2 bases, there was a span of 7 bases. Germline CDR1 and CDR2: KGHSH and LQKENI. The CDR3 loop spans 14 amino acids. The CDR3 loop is CASSPPNGQETQYF. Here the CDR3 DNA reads TGTGCCAGCTCACCACCGAACGGACAAGAGACCCAGTACTTC.

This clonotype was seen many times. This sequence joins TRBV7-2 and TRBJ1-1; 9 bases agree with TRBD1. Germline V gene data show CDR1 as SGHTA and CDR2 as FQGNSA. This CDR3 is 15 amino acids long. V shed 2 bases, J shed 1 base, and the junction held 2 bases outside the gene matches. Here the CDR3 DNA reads TGTGCCAGCAGCTTAATGGGACAGGGGAACACTGAAGCTTTCTTT. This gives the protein CASSLMGQGNTEAFF.

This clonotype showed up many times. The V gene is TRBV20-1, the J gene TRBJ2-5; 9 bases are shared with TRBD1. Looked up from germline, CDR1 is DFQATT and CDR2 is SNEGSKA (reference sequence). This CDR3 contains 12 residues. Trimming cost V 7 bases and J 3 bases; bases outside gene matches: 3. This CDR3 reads CSGGQGEETQYF. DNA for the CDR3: TGCAGTGGGGGACAGGGAGAAGAGACCCAGTACTTC.

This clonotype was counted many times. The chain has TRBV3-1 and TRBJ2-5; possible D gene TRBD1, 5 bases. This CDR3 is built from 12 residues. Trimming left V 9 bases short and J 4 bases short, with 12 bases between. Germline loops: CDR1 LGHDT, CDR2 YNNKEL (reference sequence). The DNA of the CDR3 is TGTGCCAGTTGGGGCGTAGGAGAGACCCAGTACTTC. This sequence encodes CASWGVGETQYF.

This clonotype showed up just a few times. The CDR3 DNA follows: TGTGCCAGCAGTCTAAAATCCGGGACAGGGGCAGATACGCAGTATTTT. Translation gives CASSLKSGTGADTQYF. The V and J genes are TRBV12-3 or TRBV12-4 and TRBJ2-3; 10 bases align to TRBD1. This CDR3 region has 16 residues. The V gene end was trimmed by 5 bases and the J gene end by 4 bases; junction bases not matched to a gene: 9.

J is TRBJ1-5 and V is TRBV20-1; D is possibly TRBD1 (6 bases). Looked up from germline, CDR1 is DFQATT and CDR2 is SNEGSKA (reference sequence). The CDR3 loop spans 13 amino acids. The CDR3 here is CSRGGGLLQPQHF. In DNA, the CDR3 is TGCAGCCGAGGGGGGGGGCTTTTACAGCCCCAGCATTTT.

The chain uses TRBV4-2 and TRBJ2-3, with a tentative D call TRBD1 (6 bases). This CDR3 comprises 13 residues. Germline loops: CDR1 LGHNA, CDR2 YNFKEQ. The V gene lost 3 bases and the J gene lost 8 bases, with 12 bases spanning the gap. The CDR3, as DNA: TGTGCCAGCAGCCAGACCTCAGGGGTTACGCAGTATTTT. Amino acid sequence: CASSQTSGVTQYF.

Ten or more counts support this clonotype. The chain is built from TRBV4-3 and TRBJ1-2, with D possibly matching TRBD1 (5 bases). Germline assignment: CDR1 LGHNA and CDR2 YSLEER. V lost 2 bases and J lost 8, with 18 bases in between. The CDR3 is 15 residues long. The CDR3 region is CASSQRDDGSRGYTF. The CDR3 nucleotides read TGCGCCAGCAGCCAAAGGGACGACGGCAGTCGGGGCTACACCTTC.

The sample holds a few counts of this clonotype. CDR3 region: CASSKTSGYEQYF. The CDR3 DNA reads as TGTGCCAGCAGCAAGACTAGCGGTTACGAGCAGTACTTC. The chain recombines TRBV28 with TRBJ2-7, with 9 bases that match TRBD2. The CDR3 covers 13 residues. Germline CDR1 is MDHEN and CDR2 is SYDVKM. The trim removed 6 bases at V and 4 bases at J, leaving 4 bases unmatched.

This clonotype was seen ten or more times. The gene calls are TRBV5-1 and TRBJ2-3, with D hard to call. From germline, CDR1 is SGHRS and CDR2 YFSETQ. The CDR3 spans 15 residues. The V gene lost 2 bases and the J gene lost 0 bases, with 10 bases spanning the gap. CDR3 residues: CASSLGPASTDTQYF. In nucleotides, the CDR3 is TGCGCCAGCAGCTTAGGACCCGCGAGCACAGATACGCAGTATTTT.